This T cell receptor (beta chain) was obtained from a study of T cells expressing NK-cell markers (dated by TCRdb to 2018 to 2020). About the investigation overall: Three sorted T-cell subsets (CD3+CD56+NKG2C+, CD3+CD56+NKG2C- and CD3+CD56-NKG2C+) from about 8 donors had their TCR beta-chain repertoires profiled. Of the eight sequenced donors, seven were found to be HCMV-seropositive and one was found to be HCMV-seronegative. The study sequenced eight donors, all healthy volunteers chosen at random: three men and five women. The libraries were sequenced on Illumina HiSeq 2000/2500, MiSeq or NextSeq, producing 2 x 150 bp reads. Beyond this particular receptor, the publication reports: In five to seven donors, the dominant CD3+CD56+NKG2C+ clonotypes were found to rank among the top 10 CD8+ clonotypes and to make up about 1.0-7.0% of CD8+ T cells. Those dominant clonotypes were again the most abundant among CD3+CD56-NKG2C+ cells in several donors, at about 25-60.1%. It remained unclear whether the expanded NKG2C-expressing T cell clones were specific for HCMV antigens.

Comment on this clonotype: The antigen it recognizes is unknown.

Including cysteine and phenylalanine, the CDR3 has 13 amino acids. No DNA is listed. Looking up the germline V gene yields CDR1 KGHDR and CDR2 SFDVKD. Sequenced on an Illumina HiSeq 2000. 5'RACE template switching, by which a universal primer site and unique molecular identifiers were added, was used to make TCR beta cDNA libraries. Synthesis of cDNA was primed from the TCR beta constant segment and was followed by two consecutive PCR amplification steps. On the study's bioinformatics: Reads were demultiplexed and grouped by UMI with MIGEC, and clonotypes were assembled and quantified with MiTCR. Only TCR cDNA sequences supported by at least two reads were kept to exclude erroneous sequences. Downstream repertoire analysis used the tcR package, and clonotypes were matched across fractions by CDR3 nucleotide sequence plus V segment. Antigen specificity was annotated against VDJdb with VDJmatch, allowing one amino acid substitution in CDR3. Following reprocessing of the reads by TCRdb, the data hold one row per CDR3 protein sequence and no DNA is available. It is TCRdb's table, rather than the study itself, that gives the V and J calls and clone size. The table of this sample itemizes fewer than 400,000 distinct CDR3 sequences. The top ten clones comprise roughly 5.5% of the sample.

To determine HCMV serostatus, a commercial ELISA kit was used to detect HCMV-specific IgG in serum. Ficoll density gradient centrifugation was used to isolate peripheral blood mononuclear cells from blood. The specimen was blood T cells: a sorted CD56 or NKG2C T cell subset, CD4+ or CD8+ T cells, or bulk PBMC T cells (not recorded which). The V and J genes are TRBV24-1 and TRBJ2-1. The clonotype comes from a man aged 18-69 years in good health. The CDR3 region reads CATSTFGSNEQFF.